The rows below give T cell receptor beta chains drawn from one sample of a study of Graves' ophthalmopathy and Graves' hyperthyroidism. TCRdb analysed the multiplex PCR reads with MiXCR anew, one entry per CDR3 protein. The repertoire holds some 150,000 distinct CDR3 sequences, with roughly 36% as singletons. The sequenced material came from peripheral blood. The receptors were sampled from a man aged 30 to 45 with Graves' ophthalmopathy. The CDR3 runs from the conserved cysteine through the conserved F or W. The order of the fields is J gene, V gene, D gene, clone size, CDR3 DNA, CDR3 protein. A D gene is named only where the DNA matches it firmly. Size is stated for part of the rows, as once, few or many counts, or as a class when the clone is expanded.

J gene: TRBJ1-5; V gene: TRBV30; D gene: NA; clone size: many; CDR3 DNA: TGTGCCTGGAGTGTACGGCCTTATCAGCCCCAGCATTTT; CDR3 protein: CAWSVRPYQPQHF
J gene: TRBJ2-7; V gene: TRBV6-5; D gene: NA; clone size: NA; CDR3 DNA: TGTGCCAGCAGTTACTCAGAGGGTTACGAGCAGTACTTC; CDR3 protein: CASSYSEGYEQYF
J gene: TRBJ2-7; V gene: TRBV12-3/TRBV12-4; D gene: NA; clone size: many; CDR3 DNA: TGTGCCAGCAGTCTATCAACGAGGAGGAGCGAGCAGTACTTC; CDR3 protein: CASSLSTRRSEQYF
J gene: TRBJ2-2; V gene: TRBV28; D gene: NA; clone size: many; CDR3 DNA: TGTGCCAGCAGTTTATTCGCACGAAAAGCGAACACCGGGGAGCTGTTTTTT; CDR3 protein: CASSLFARKANTGELFF
J gene: TRBJ2-7; V gene: TRBV19; D gene: NA; clone size: many; CDR3 DNA: TGTGCCAGTAGTATCTGGGTCGGAGGGCGACTCAACGAGCAGTACTTC; CDR3 protein: CASSIWVGGRLNEQYF
J gene: TRBJ1-1; V gene: TRBV6-1; D gene: NA; clone size: NA; CDR3 DNA: TGTGCCAGCAGTGAAGATTATAGGGACACTGAAGCTTTCTTT; CDR3 protein: CASSEDYRDTEAFF
J gene: TRBJ2-7; V gene: TRBV7-2; D gene: NA; clone size: NA; CDR3 DNA: TGTGCCAGCAGCTTATCGGCAGGGTCTGGCGAGCAGTACTTC; CDR3 protein: CASSLSAGSGEQYF
J gene: TRBJ2-7; V gene: TRBV7-3; D gene: NA; clone size: NA; CDR3 DNA: TGTGCCAGCAGCTTAACTGCTAACTACGAGCAGTACTTC; CDR3 protein: CASSLTANYEQYF
J gene: TRBJ1-2; V gene: TRBV14; D gene: NA; clone size: many; CDR3 DNA: TGTGCCAGCAGCCAAGTTCATGGGTTCGGGGATGGCTACACCTTC; CDR3 protein: CASSQVHGFGDGYTF
J gene: TRBJ2-7; V gene: TRBV6-5; D gene: NA; clone size: many; CDR3 DNA: TGTGCCAGCACTACACCCAGTGGGGGCCCCCTCTACGAGCAGTACTTC; CDR3 protein: CASTTPSGGPLYEQYF
J gene: TRBJ1-2; V gene: TRBV19; D gene: NA; clone size: NA; CDR3 DNA: TGTGCCAGTACCACTAGGGCCCTCGGCTATGGCTACACCTTC; CDR3 protein: CASTTRALGYGYTF
J gene: TRBJ1-5; V gene: TRBV28; D gene: TRBD1; clone size: NA; CDR3 DNA: TGTGCCAGCAGTTCATTCGGGACAGGCAATCAGCCCCAGCATTTT; CDR3 protein: CASSSFGTGNQPQHF
J gene: TRBJ1-3; V gene: TRBV2; D gene: NA; clone size: NA; CDR3 DNA: TGTGCCAGCAGTGAAACCAGGGGAACTGGAAACACCATATATTTT; CDR3 protein: CASSETRGTGNTIYF
J gene: TRBJ2-5; V gene: TRBV12-3/TRBV12-4; D gene: NA; clone size: NA; CDR3 DNA: TGTGCCAGCAGTTGGCGGGACAAGGAAGAGACCCAGTACTTC; CDR3 protein: CASSWRDKEETQYF
J gene: TRBJ2-5; V gene: TRBV7-2; D gene: NA; clone size: NA; CDR3 DNA: TGTGCCAGCAGCTTAATCACAGGGACAGAGACCCAGTACTTC; CDR3 protein: CASSLITGTETQYF
J gene: TRBJ1-2; V gene: TRBV7-9; D gene: NA; clone size: many; CDR3 DNA: TGTGCCAGCAGCTTGGAAACAGGCTTCTATGGCTACACCTTC; CDR3 protein: CASSLETGFYGYTF
J gene: TRBJ2-7; V gene: TRBV6-1; D gene: NA; clone size: NA; CDR3 DNA: TGTGCCAGCTGGAGACAAAGTGGACCCTACGAGCAGTACTTC; CDR3 protein: CASWRQSGPYEQYF
J gene: TRBJ1-2; V gene: TRBV27; D gene: TRBD1; clone size: many; CDR3 DNA: TGTGCCAGCAGTTTATCCCTGGTGAGGGGGCGCAGCTATGGCTACACCTTC; CDR3 protein: CASSLSLVRGRSYGYTF
J gene: TRBJ1-1; V gene: TRBV5-6; D gene: NA; clone size: many; CDR3 DNA: TGTGCCAGCAGCTTGGGAGGGGGAGCTTTCTTT; CDR3 protein: CASSLGGGAFF
J gene: TRBJ1-5; V gene: TRBV6-5; D gene: TRBD1; clone size: many; CDR3 DNA: TGTGCCAGCAGGACAGGGGACTGGAGCAATCAGCCCCAGCATTTT; CDR3 protein: CASRTGDWSNQPQHF
J gene: TRBJ2-7; V gene: TRBV12-3/TRBV12-4; D gene: NA; clone size: NA; CDR3 DNA: TGTGCCAATTTGGGCAGCTCCTACGAGCAGTACTTC; CDR3 protein: CANLGSSYEQYF
J gene: TRBJ1-2; V gene: TRBV6-2/TRBV6-3; D gene: NA; clone size: NA; CDR3 DNA: TGTGCCAGCAGTTCGAGAGTTCACTATGGCTACACCTTC; CDR3 protein: CASSSRVHYGYTF
J gene: TRBJ2-5; V gene: TRBV6-2/TRBV6-3; D gene: TRBD2; clone size: NA; CDR3 DNA: TGTGCCAGCGGGGCGACTAGCTATTCGGGGACCCAGTACTTC; CDR3 protein: CASGATSYSGTQYF
J gene: TRBJ2-2; V gene: TRBV6-1; D gene: NA; clone size: many; CDR3 DNA: TGTGCCAGCAGTGAAGCGGAGACCGGGGAGCTGTTTTTT; CDR3 protein: CASSEAETGELFF
J gene: TRBJ2-7; V gene: TRBV20-1; D gene: NA; clone size: many; CDR3 DNA: TGCAGTGCTAGAGCATGGTCAGACTACGAGCAGTACTTC; CDR3 protein: CSARAWSDYEQYF
J gene: TRBJ2-5; V gene: TRBV11-2; D gene: NA; clone size: NA; CDR3 DNA: TGTGCCAGCAGCTATCCTTTACGACGGACAGTCCGAGAGACCCAGTACTTC; CDR3 protein: CASSYPLRRTVRETQYF
J gene: TRBJ1-5; V gene: TRBV18; D gene: TRBD1; clone size: many; CDR3 DNA: TGTGCCAGCTCACCCAGGGGGCTGAGCAATCAGCCCCAGCATTTT; CDR3 protein: CASSPRGLSNQPQHF
J gene: TRBJ2-7; V gene: TRBV20-1; D gene: NA; clone size: many; CDR3 DNA: TGCAGTGCTAGAGCCGCCAGTGGGGCCTACGAGCAGTACTTC; CDR3 protein: CSARAASGAYEQYF
J gene: TRBJ2-7; V gene: TRBV12-3/TRBV12-4; D gene: NA; clone size: NA; CDR3 DNA: TGTGCCAGCAGCCCTCAGGGGTCGGTCTACGAGCAGTACTTC; CDR3 protein: CASSPQGSVYEQYF
J gene: TRBJ2-1; V gene: TRBV6-2/TRBV6-3; D gene: NA; clone size: NA; CDR3 DNA: TGTGCCAGCAGTATCGTCGAGAGGGCCGGGTTGGTCGATGAGCAGTTCTTC; CDR3 protein: CASSIVERAGLVDEQFF
J gene: TRBJ2-7; V gene: TRBV28; D gene: NA; clone size: many; CDR3 DNA: TGTGCCAGCAGTTTACAGGGGAACGAGCAGTACTTC; CDR3 protein: CASSLQGNEQYF
J gene: TRBJ1-1; V gene: TRBV5-1; D gene: NA; clone size: NA; CDR3 DNA: TGCGCCAGCAGCTTGGGGCCGGGGATGAACACTGAAGCTTTCTTT; CDR3 protein: CASSLGPGMNTEAFF
J gene: TRBJ1-1; V gene: TRBV6-5; D gene: NA; clone size: many; CDR3 DNA: TGTGCCAGCAGTCTACTGGGGGGTGACACTGAAGCTTTCTTT; CDR3 protein: CASSLLGGDTEAFF
J gene: TRBJ1-2; V gene: TRBV28; D gene: NA; clone size: NA; CDR3 DNA: TGTGCCAGCAGTTTTGGGGGGGTCGGCTACACCTTC; CDR3 protein: CASSFGGVGYTF
J gene: TRBJ1-1; V gene: TRBV28; D gene: TRBD1; clone size: many; CDR3 DNA: TGTGCCAGCCGACAGAACAGGGGGCGCAACACTGAAGCTTTCTTT; CDR3 protein: CASRQNRGRNTEAFF
J gene: TRBJ1-6; V gene: TRBV6-1; D gene: NA; clone size: NA; CDR3 DNA: TGTGCCAGCAGTCCCATTAGGGGAGACAATTCACCCCTCCACTTT; CDR3 protein: CASSPIRGDNSPLHF
J gene: TRBJ1-1; V gene: TRBV27; D gene: NA; clone size: many; CDR3 DNA: TGTGCCAGCAGTTGGGACTGGTGGGCTGAAGCTTTCTTT; CDR3 protein: CASSWDWWAEAFF
J gene: TRBJ2-5; V gene: TRBV28; D gene: NA; clone size: few; CDR3 DNA: TGTGCCAGCAGGGGGACTGGGCAAGAGACCCAGTACTTC; CDR3 protein: CASRGTGQETQYF
J gene: TRBJ1-2; V gene: TRBV28; D gene: NA; clone size: many; CDR3 DNA: TGTGCCAGCAGTTTGGGAACAGGGAGTTTTTATGGCTACACCTTC; CDR3 protein: CASSLGTGSFYGYTF